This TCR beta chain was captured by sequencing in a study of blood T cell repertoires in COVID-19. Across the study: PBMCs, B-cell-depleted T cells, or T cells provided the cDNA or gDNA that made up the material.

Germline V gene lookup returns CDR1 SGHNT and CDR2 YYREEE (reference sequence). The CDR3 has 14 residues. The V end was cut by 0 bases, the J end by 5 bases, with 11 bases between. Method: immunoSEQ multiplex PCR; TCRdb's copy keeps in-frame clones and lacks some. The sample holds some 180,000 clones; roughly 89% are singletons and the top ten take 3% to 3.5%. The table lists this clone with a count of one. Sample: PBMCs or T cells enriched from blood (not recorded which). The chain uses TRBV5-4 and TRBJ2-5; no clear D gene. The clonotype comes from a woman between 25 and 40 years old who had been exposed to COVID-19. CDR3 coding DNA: TGTGCCAGCAGCTTGGCCGATGGCCACGAGACCCAGTACTTC. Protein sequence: CASSLADGHETQYF.